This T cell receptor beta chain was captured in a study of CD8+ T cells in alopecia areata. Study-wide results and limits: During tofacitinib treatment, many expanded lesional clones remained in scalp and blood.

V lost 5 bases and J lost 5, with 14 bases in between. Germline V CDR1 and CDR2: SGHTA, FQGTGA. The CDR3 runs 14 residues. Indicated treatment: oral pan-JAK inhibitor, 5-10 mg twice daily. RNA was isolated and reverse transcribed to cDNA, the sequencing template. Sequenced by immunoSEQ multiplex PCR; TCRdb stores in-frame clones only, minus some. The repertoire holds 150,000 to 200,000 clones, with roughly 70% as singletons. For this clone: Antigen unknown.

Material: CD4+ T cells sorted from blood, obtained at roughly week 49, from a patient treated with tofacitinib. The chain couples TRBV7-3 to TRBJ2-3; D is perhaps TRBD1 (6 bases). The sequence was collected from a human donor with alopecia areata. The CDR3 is CASSSTGTIDTQYF. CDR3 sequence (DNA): TGTGCCAGCAGCAGTACAGGGACGATAGATACGCAGTATTTT.